Presented here are 27 T cell receptor beta chains from one specimen sequenced in a study of shared clonotypes between healthy human individuals. Sequenced by immunoSEQ multiplex PCR; TCRdb stores in-frame clones only, minus some. The repertoire holds about 1.9 million clones, with just over 90% as singletons. Naive CD8 populations comprised CD45RO-negative cells positively selected for CCR7, excluding terminally differentiated effector memory CD45RA+ cells. Source material: naive CD8+ T cells from PBMCs. Receptors were obtained from a man between 18 and 29 years old in good health. Some clones in this sample may be carry-over from other donors' samples.

The chain is built from TRBV27 and TRBJ1-6; possible D gene TRBD1, 6 bases. Deletions cut 5 bases from V and 8 bases from J, with 16 bases between. The CDR3 totals 15 residues. Germline values: CDR1 MNHEY, CDR2 SMNVEV (reference sequence). Here the CDR3 DNA reads TGTGCCAGCAGTCCCTCCGGGGGGCATCATTCACCCCTCCACTTT. Its translation: CASSPSGGHHSPLHF.

The chain couples TRBV21-1 to TRBJ1-3; TRBD1 is the table's D call, not checked against the DNA. TRBV21-1 is recorded as a pseudogene. CDR3 length equals 17 residues. CDR3 DNA: TGTGCCAGCAGCGCTACTCGGACAGGTAGTCGCGGAAACACCATATATTTT. Amino acids: CASSATRTGSRGNTIYF.

The genes are TRBV7-3 and TRBJ2-3; D may be TRBD1 (5 bases). The CDR3 is 15 residues long. Looked up from germline, CDR1 is SGHTA and CDR2 is FQGTGA. V was cut by 4 bases and J by 6 bases, with 17 bases left in between. The CDR3 is CASSSGLLKGDTQYF. In nucleotides, the CDR3 is TGTGCCAGCAGCTCGGGCCTGCTTAAGGGGGATACGCAGTATTTT. Supplemented by reference TRBV7-3 and TRBJ2-3, the full variable domain reads GAGVSQTPSNKVTEKGKYVELRCDPISGHTALYWYRQSLGQGPEFLIYFQGTGAADDSGLPNDRFFAVRPEGSVSTLKIQRTERGDSAVYLCASSSGLLKGDTQYFGPGTRLTVL.

This sequence joins TRBV7-9 and TRBJ1-5, with a weak D call TRBD1 (5 bases). The CDR3 sequence is 16 residues long. The germline CDR1 and CDR2 sequences are SEHNR and FQNEAQ (reference sequence). V lost 2 bases and J lost 5, with 16 bases in between. The CDR3 DNA sequence: TGTGCCAGCAGCTTAAACCGGGGGGTTCTCGATCAGCCCCAGCATTTT. Amino acid sequence: CASSLNRGVLDQPQHF.

The chain employs TRBV27 and TRBJ2-1, with 7 positions matching TRBD2. Germline V CDR1 and CDR2: MNHEY, SMNVEV (reference sequence). The CDR3 totals 16 residues. J gave up 3 bases and V 5 bases, and 10 bases lay outside the gene matches. The chain's CDR3 is CASSLKRDRNYNEQFF. CDR3 sequence (DNA): TGTGCCAGCAGTCTGAAGCGGGACCGAAACTACAATGAGCAGTTCTTC.

V is TRBV29-1 and J is TRBJ2-7; 7 bases are a match to TRBD2. V dropped 3 bases and J dropped 5; count of bases not matched to a gene: 7. Germline CDR1 is SQVTM and CDR2 is ANQGSEA. The CDR3 extends over 13 amino acids. The CDR3 bases are TGCAGCGTTGAGGGAGGGGTTTTGAACGAGCAGTACTTC. Protein: CSVEGGVLNEQYF.

A remark on this clone: Different DNA sequences within this sample yield the same CDR3. The V call is TRBV27, the J call TRBJ2-7; no firm D call. The germline V and J ends were trimmed by 5 bases and 2 bases, with 13 bases remaining between them. The CDR3 spans 14 residues. Per germline, CDR1 MNHEY and CDR2 SMNVEV (reference sequence). The CDR3 here is CASSLGTATYEQYF. Written as DNA, the CDR3 is TGTGCCAGCAGTCTTGGTACTGCAACCTACGAGCAGTACTTC.

In nucleotides, the CDR3 is TGTGCCAGCAGCCCTGGGACTCTACAACCCTACGAGCAGTACTTC. It is translated as CASSPGTLQPYEQYF. The rearrangement joins TRBV28 to TRBJ2-7, with TRBD2 as a possible D gene (6 bases). The CDR3 sequence is 15 residues long. V was trimmed by 6 bases and J by 2 bases, leaving 17 bases between them. Germline V lookup: CDR1 MDHEN, CDR2 SYDVKM.

This sequence joins TRBV9 and TRBJ2-1, with a possible D match to TRBD2 (6 bases). The CDR3 consists of 14 residues. Germline V gene data show CDR1 as SGDLS and CDR2 as YYNGEE. Trimming removed 4 bases from V and 7 bases from J, with 15 bases in between. The CDR3 reads CASSPRDFRNEQFF. The CDR3 DNA follows: TGTGCCAGCAGCCCCCGGGACTTTAGGAATGAGCAGTTCTTC.

Remarks on this clone: This same CDR3 is encoded by further DNA sequences in the sample. The rearrangement links TRBV4-3 to TRBJ2-7; 10 positions match TRBD2. Trimming cost V 1 base and J 5 bases; bases outside gene matches: 5. CDR1 is LGHNA and CDR2 is YSLEER in the germline V gene. CDR3 length: 15 residues. CDR3 amino acids: CASSQGLAGVNEQYF. The DNA for the CDR3 is TGCGCCAGCAGCCAAGGTCTAGCGGGAGTGAACGAGCAGTACTTC.

As regards this clone: Germline is not matched at one junction end, which may reflect a read error. V gene TRBV28 combines with J gene TRBJ2-7; no reliable D call. The CDR3 totals 11 residues. Per germline, CDR1 MDHEN and CDR2 SYDVKM. In nucleotides, the CDR3 is TGTGCCACCAGTCAGCTGGGTGGGCAGTACTTC. The encoded protein is CATSQLGGQYF.

The V and J genes are TRBV28 and TRBJ2-7; D gene unclear. Germline CDR1 MDHEN, CDR2 SYDVKM. V lost 7 bases and J lost 0, with 13 bases in between. There are 14 residues in the CDR3. In DNA, the CDR3 is TGTGCCAGCACCACTACATCAAGCTCCTACGAGCAGTACTTC. It specifies CASTTTSSSYEQYF.

This clone was found once. This chain uses TRBV5-8 with TRBJ1-5; D ambiguous. V was shortened by 0 bases and J by 2 bases, with 6 bases between the two germline ends. The CDR3 sequence is 14 residues long. Germline values: CDR1 SGHTS, CDR2 YDEGEE. Here the CDR3 reads CASSLVWGNQPQHF. DNA of the CDR3: TGTGCCAGCAGCTTGGTGTGGGGCAATCAGCCCCAGCATTTT.

This chain uses TRBV12-2 with TRBJ2-7; the table's D call of TRBD1 was not tested on the DNA. TRBV12-2 is assigned pseudogene status. This CDR3 region has 18 residues. The CDR3 nucleotides read TGTGCAAGTCGCTTAGCGGCTTCGCCCGGGACAGGGGCCCACGAGCAGTACTTC. Its translation is CASRLAASPGTGAHEQYF.

This chain joins TRBV15 and TRBJ2-7; D not resolved. The CDR3 spans 16 residues. Trimming took off 0 bases at V and 1 base at J, with 13 bases between the two ends. Germline V CDR1 and CDR2: LNHNV, YYDKDF (reference sequence). The CDR3 spells CATSREGTERSYEQYF. As DNA, the CDR3 is TGTGCCACCAGCAGAGAGGGAACGGAGAGGTCCTACGAGCAGTACTTC.

A word on this clone: Other DNA sequences in this sample translate to the same CDR3. V is TRBV28 and J is TRBJ1-1; D is uncertain. CDR1 is MDHEN, CDR2 SYDVKM, per germline. V lost 2 bases and J 0 bases, leaving 7 bases between the germline ends. This CDR3 is built from 14 residues. CDR3 DNA sequence: TGTGCCAGCAGTTTACTGGGCCTGAACACTGAAGCTTTCTTT. It is translated as CASSLLGLNTEAFF.

V is TRBV27 and J is TRBJ2-7, with TRBD1 matching over 11 bases. The CDR3 is made up of 15 amino acids. The V gene's germline CDR1 is MNHEY and CDR2 SMNVEV (reference sequence). J was trimmed by 0 bases and V by 6 bases; bases with no gene match: 4. In DNA form, the CDR3 reads TGTGCCAGCAGCCGGGACAGGGGGAGCTCCTACGAGCAGTACTTC. Its translation is CASSRDRGSSYEQYF.

Concerning this clone itself: Different DNA sequences within this sample yield the same CDR3. The chain employs TRBV7-9 and TRBJ2-5, with D possibly matching TRBD2 (5 bases). Germline V gene lookup returns CDR1 SEHNR and CDR2 FQNEAQ (reference sequence). The CDR3 has 12 residues. V gave up 9 bases and J gave up 2 bases, with 10 bases separating them. The CDR3 region has the DNA TGTGCCAGTTCCTCGGGGCAAGAGACCCAGTACTTC. The encoded protein is CASSSGQETQYF.

This chain links TRBV5-1 with TRBJ2-5; D tentatively reads TRBD1 or TRBD2 (5 bases each). The germline V gene encodes CDR1 SGHRS and CDR2 YFSETQ. The CDR3 is 14 residues long. Trimming cost V 0 bases and J 0 bases, with 6 bases left between them. The CDR3 sequence is CASSLVGDQETQYF. CDR3 sequence (DNA): TGCGCCAGCAGCTTGGTGGGGGACCAAGAGACCCAGTACTTC.

Concerning this clone: Other nucleotide sequences from this sample produce the same CDR3. The J gene is TRBJ2-5, the V gene TRBV7-9; D unresolved. Trimming pared 3 bases from V and 4 bases from J, leaving 9 bases between. The CDR3 has 13 amino acids. Germline loops: CDR1 SEHNR, CDR2 FQNEAQ (reference sequence). CDR3 DNA sequence: TGTGCCAGCAGCTTGGCAGGCCTAGAGACCCAGTACTTC. It codes for CASSLAGLETQYF.

The chain is built from TRBV10-3 and TRBJ1-1; D might be TRBD1 (5 bases). There are 14 residues in the CDR3. Trimming stripped 2 bases from V and 0 bases from J, with 7 bases between. Germline V gene lookup returns CDR1 ENHRY and CDR2 SYGVKD. The CDR3: CAISEMGVNTEAFF. CDR3 nucleotide sequence: TGTGCCATCAGTGAGATGGGGGTGAACACTGAAGCTTTCTTT.

V gene TRBV28 combines with J gene TRBJ2-3; the D gene is possibly TRBD2 (5 bases). The CDR3 contains 16 residues. Germline CDR1 and CDR2: MDHEN and SYDVKM. Trimming cost V 5 bases and J 0 bases, with 15 bases left between them. The CDR3 reads CASSSFREISTDTQYF. In DNA, the CDR3 is TGTGCCAGCAGTAGTTTCCGGGAAATCAGCACAGATACGCAGTATTTT. The entire variable domain, with the rest obtained from reference TRBV28 and TRBJ2-3, is as follows: DVKVTQSSRYLVKRTGEKVFLECVQDMDHENMFWYRQDPGLGLRLIYFSYDVKMKEKGDIPEGYSVSREKKERFSLILESASTNQTSMYLCASSSFREISTDTQYFGPGTRLTVL.

The chain carries TRBV13 and TRBJ2-3; D uncertain. The CDR3 loop spans 13 amino acids. Trimming shortened V by 2 bases and J by 6 bases, and 9 bases separated the two germline ends. The germline CDR1 and CDR2 sequences are PRHDT and FYEKMQ (reference sequence). CDR3 bases: TGTGCCAGCAGCTTAAGAAGGCCGGATACGCAGTATTTT. Translation: CASSLRRPDTQYF.

This rearrangement joins TRBV7-2 to TRBJ1-3; D is uncertain. V lost 4 bases, J lost 4 bases, and 11 bases lay in between. The CDR3 has 14 amino acids. Germline loops: CDR1 SGHTA, CDR2 FQGNSA. CDR3 sequence (DNA): TGTGCCAGCAGCTATACAGAGGGAGGAAACACCATATATTTT. Its protein product is CASSYTEGGNTIYF.

The chain links TRBV4-2 to TRBJ2-5, with 11 nucleotides matching TRBD2. CDR1 is LGHNA and CDR2 is YNFKEQ in the germline V gene. The CDR3 covers 16 residues. V dropped 4 bases and J dropped 0; count of bases not matched to a gene: 4. The CDR3 DNA reads TGTGCCAGCAGCCCCCGGACTAGCGGGTACCAAGAGACCCAGTACTTC. It codes for CASSPRTSGYQETQYF.

The chain links TRBV5-4 to TRBJ2-7; D assignment may be TRBD1 or TRBD2 (5 bases each). This CDR3 contains 17 residues. V lost 4 bases, J lost 0 bases, and 20 bases lay in between. Germline CDR1 SGHNT, CDR2 YYREEE (reference sequence). In DNA form, the CDR3 reads TGTGCCAGCAGCACAGAAACCGGGACCGAGAGCTCCTACGAGCAGTACTTC. Protein product: CASSTETGTESSYEQYF.

This clone was observed a handful of times. The gene calls are TRBV9 and TRBJ1-5, with TRBD1 identical over 8 bases. In germline, CDR1 is SGDLS, CDR2 YYNGEE. V lost 4 bases, J lost 7 bases, and 7 bases stayed unmatched. The CDR3 has 14 amino acids. The CDR3 DNA follows: TGTGCCAGCAGCCCCACCCCAGGGGGCCAGCCCCAGCATTTT. This translates into CASSPTPGGQPQHF.